Each of the 29 T cell receptor beta chains below was sequenced from the same sample in a study of spatial heterogeneity in lung cancer. The time point was: sample taken at primary tumor resection. The study sequenced unsorted whole RNA from tumor, nontumor lung or frozen PBMC. TCRdb independently ran MiXCR on the 5' RACE reads; one entry per CDR3 protein. The data contain around 75,000 distinct CDR3 sequences, approximately 12% of them seen just once; the ten biggest clones take up more than 7%. The specimen was PBMCs, collected at surgery. The receptors originated from a male donor with early-stage non-small cell lung cancer.

In this sample, this clonotype turned up many times. The rearrangement joins TRBV27 to TRBJ2-7, with TRBD2 identical over 13 bases. Germline CDR1 is MNHEY and CDR2 is SMNVEV (reference sequence). The trim removed 10 bases at V and 7 bases at J, leaving 7 bases unmatched. This CDR3 comprises 13 residues. The CDR3 reads CATRLAGGGEQYF. CDR3 nucleotide sequence: TGTGCCACCCGACTAGCGGGAGGCGGTGAGCAGTACTTC.

This clonotype was detected only a few times. V gene TRBV6-5 combines with J gene TRBJ2-1; 7 bases align to TRBD1. CDR3 length: 17 residues. With 0 bases clipped from V and 6 bases from J, the junction kept 11 bases outside the gene matches. Germline assignment: CDR1 MNHEY and CDR2 SVGAGI. The DNA for the CDR3 is TGTGCCAGCAGTTACTCGGAGTGGGGGACAGCCTTCAATGAGCAGTTCTTC. Translated: CASSYSEWGTAFNEQFF.

The chain carries TRBV11-2 and TRBJ2-6, with D maybe TRBD1 (6 bases). Per the germline V gene, CDR1 is SGHAT and CDR2 is FQNNGV. The CDR3 is 17 amino acids. Deletions cut 11 bases from V and 1 base from J, with 21 bases between. CDR3 sequence reads: CASEGELWESGANVLTF. The CDR3 DNA follows: TGTGCCTCCGAGGGGGAGTTATGGGAGTCTGGGGCCAACGTCCTGACTTTC.

This clonotype was observed a few times. One end of the junction varies from germline; a read error may be responsible. The chain links TRBV7-2 to TRBJ2-1; no clear D. Germline values: CDR1 SGHTA, CDR2 FQGNSA. The CDR3 is made up of 12 amino acids. CDR3 residues: CANSFPSNEQFF. The CDR3 DNA reads as TGTGCCAACAGCTTCCCTAGCAATGAGCAGTTCTTC.

This clonotype was found a few times. The chain uses TRBV11-2 and TRBJ2-1, with 9 bases fitting TRBD2. CDR1 and CDR2 from the germline V gene are SGHAT and FQNNGV. This CDR3 is 14 amino acids long. V shed 0 bases, J shed 9 bases, and the junction held 3 bases outside the gene matches. CDR3 bases: TGTGCCAGCAGCTTAGATCTGCGGGAGGGTGAGCAGTTCTTC. Encoded protein: CASSLDLREGEQFF.

V is TRBV12-3 or TRBV12-4 and J is TRBJ2-7, with D possibly matching TRBD2 (5 bases). Trimming took off 3 bases at V and 9 bases at J, with 12 bases between the two ends. The CDR3 has 12 amino acids. The CDR3 region is CASSFHSGGQYF. DNA of the CDR3: TGTGCCAGCAGTTTCCACAGCGGCGGGCAGTACTTC.

The chain combines TRBV9 with TRBJ1-2; D is unresolved. CDR3 length equals 14 residues. CDR1 and CDR2 (germline): SGDLS, YYNGEE. V was pared by 6 bases and J by 10 bases, with 22 bases between. The DNA for the CDR3 is TGTGCCAGCAACCCAACCGGGCCGCATCCCTCCTACACCTTC. Translated: CASNPTGPHPSYTF.

In its sample, this clonotype was seen a few times. The chain links TRBV29-1 to TRBJ2-3, with 7 nucleotides matching TRBD2. This CDR3 is built from 13 residues. Germline V gene sequence: CDR1 SQVTM, CDR2 ANQGSEA. With 2 bases clipped from V and 1 base from J, the junction kept 0 bases outside the gene matches. For the CDR3, the DNA is TGCAGCGTTGAAACTAGCGGCACAGATACGCAGTATTTT. This codes for CSVETSGTDTQYF.

This clonotype occurred a few times. The chain links TRBV27 to TRBJ2-7, with D perhaps given as TRBD1 or TRBD2 (6 bases each). Trimming cost V 7 bases and J 1 base, with 17 bases left between them. The germline gives CDR1 MNHEY, CDR2 SMNVEV (reference sequence). This CDR3 spans 15 amino acids. The CDR3 DNA reads TGTGCCAGCATATTTAGGGGGGTCGGTTCCTACGAGCAGTACTTC. Translated: CASIFRGVGSYEQYF.

J is TRBJ2-3 and V is TRBV20-1, with D possibly being TRBD1 (5 bases). This CDR3 comprises 12 residues. Trimming stripped 8 bases from V and 3 bases from J, with 12 bases between. The germline V gene has CDR1 DFQATT and CDR2 SNEGSKA (reference sequence). CDR3 region: CSRGQGTDTQYF. The CDR3 coding sequence is TGCAGTCGCGGCCAGGGAACAGATACGCAGTATTTT.

The chain couples TRBV29-1 to TRBJ2-1, with 8 bases fitting TRBD2. The trim removed 1 base at V and 4 bases at J, leaving 3 bases unmatched. The germline V gene has CDR1 SQVTM and CDR2 ANQGSEA. This CDR3 has 14 amino acids. The CDR3 spells CSVEVAGGYNEQFF. The CDR3, as DNA: TGCAGCGTTGAAGTGGCGGGGGGATACAATGAGCAGTTCTTC.

The CDR3 DNA follows: TGCAGTGCCAACGACCGACTATCAACTAATGAAAAACTGTTTTTT. Protein sequence: CSANDRLSTNEKLFF. The chain uses TRBV20-1 and TRBJ1-4; D unresolved. Germline values: CDR1 DFQATT, CDR2 SNEGSKA (reference sequence). This CDR3 has 15 residues. V was shortened by 6 bases and J by 0 bases, with 14 bases between the two germline ends.

The chain joins TRBV5-1 to TRBJ2-5; 7 positions match TRBD2. V trimming: 3 bases; J trimming: 5 bases; junction bases outside the gene matches: 7. CDR1 and CDR2 (germline): SGHRS, YFSETQ. The CDR3 has 14 amino acids. The DNA for the CDR3 is TGCGCCAGCAGCTCGACTAGCTTCGGGGAGACCCAGTACTTC. Translation: CASSSTSFGETQYF.

The sample holds a few counts of this clonotype. The chain employs TRBV6-6 and TRBJ2-7, with D perhaps TRBD2 (6 bases). Deletions cut 5 bases from V and 7 bases from J, with 12 bases between. Germline CDR1 is MNHNY and CDR2 is SVGAGI (reference sequence). This CDR3 comprises 12 residues. The CDR3 DNA reads as TGTGCCAGCAGTCGCATAGCGGAGGAGCAGTACTTC. Encoded protein: CASSRIAEEQYF.

The chain links TRBV10-3 to TRBJ2-3; D gene unclear. CDR1 and CDR2 (germline): ENHRY, SYGVKD. The CDR3 extends over 12 amino acids. V was cut by 5 bases and J by 6 bases, with 9 bases left in between. This CDR3 reads CAISYREDTQYF. The CDR3 DNA is TGTGCCATCAGTTACAGAGAGGATACGCAGTATTTT.

This clonotype has more than one count but fewer than ten. The chain links TRBV5-6 to TRBJ1-1; no reliable D call. Germline V gene data show CDR1 as SGHDT and CDR2 as YYEEEE. The CDR3 covers 14 residues. Deletions cut 2 bases from V and 0 bases from J, with 8 bases between. CDR3: CASSFVGMNTEAFF. The CDR3 bases are TGTGCCAGCAGCTTTGTGGGGATGAACACTGAAGCTTTCTTT.

Comment on this clonotype: At one of its ends the junction is not consistent with the germline gene, which may arise from a read error. This chain uses TRBV6-1 with TRBJ2-2, with a tentative D call TRBD2 (5 bases). The CDR3 is 15 amino acids. Germline CDR1 is MNHNS and CDR2 is SASEGT. The CDR3 nucleotides are TGTGCCAGTAGTGAGAGGGTTATCTTGGCCGGGGAGCTGTTTTTT. This gives the protein CASSERVILAGELFF.

This clonotype has ten or more counts. The chain uses TRBV3-1 and TRBJ1-5; the D gene is possibly TRBD1 (6 bases). CDR1 is LGHDT, CDR2 YNNKEL, per germline (reference sequence). The CDR3 length is 15 residues. The germline V and J ends were trimmed by 4 bases and 7 bases, with 17 bases remaining between them. The CDR3 nucleotides read TGTGCCAGCAGCCCCACCTCGACAGGTCGCCAGCCCCAGCATTTT. This codes for CASSPTSTGRQPQHF.

The chain employs TRBV6-1 and TRBJ1-1; D possibly corresponds to TRBD1 (6 bases). The V gene's germline CDR1 is MNHNS and CDR2 SASEGT. Trimming removed 7 bases from V and 1 base from J, with 13 bases in between. This CDR3 region has 14 residues. CDR3 sequence: CASIYRVGNTEAFF. CDR3 coding DNA: TGTGCCAGCATTTACAGGGTCGGGAACACTGAAGCTTTCTTT.

This sequence joins TRBV12-2 and TRBJ1-4; the table gives TRBD1 as D, unverified against the DNA. TRBV12-2 is flagged as a pseudogene. This CDR3 has 16 amino acids. This CDR3 is CASRRLHRATSEKLFF. The CDR3 DNA reads as TGTGCAAGTCGCCGACTACACAGGGCAACAAGCGAAAAACTGTTTTTT.

This clonotype was observed a handful of times. The rearrangement links TRBV7-9 to TRBJ1-5; tentative D call: TRBD1 (5 bases). V was clipped by 3 bases and J by 7 bases, with 7 bases between them. This CDR3 comprises 12 residues. Germline V gene lookup returns CDR1 SEHNR and CDR2 FQNEAQ (reference sequence). CDR3 sequence: CASSFGGQPQHF. The CDR3, as DNA: TGTGCCAGCAGCTTCGGGGGGCAGCCCCAGCATTTT.

The chain links TRBV7-8 to TRBJ1-4, with D possibly matching TRBD1 (5 bases). The CDR3 is made up of 15 amino acids. CDR1 and CDR2 from the germline V gene are SGHVS and FQNEAQ. V dropped 1 base and J dropped 5 bases, with 11 bases sitting between them. The CDR3, as DNA: TGTGCCAGCAGCTTAGTGGGACGGGACAATGAAAAACTGTTTTTT. Translated, it gives CASSLVGRDNEKLFF.

This clonotype has ten or more counts. The chain couples TRBV7-2 to TRBJ2-5, with 12 bases fitting TRBD2. In germline, CDR1 is SGHTA, CDR2 FQGNSA. Trimming took 1 base from V and 7 from J; bases not matched to a gene: 1. The CDR3 length is 14 residues. The CDR3 DNA sequence: TGTGCCAGCAGCTTAGAACTAGCGGGAGGGACCCAGTACTTC. Amino acids: CASSLELAGGTQYF.

The chain uses TRBV7-8 and TRBJ1-4; no firm D call. The CDR3 loop spans 12 amino acids. The germline gives CDR1 SGHVS, CDR2 FQNEAQ. Deletions cut 1 base from V and 8 bases from J, with 5 bases between. The CDR3 loop reads CASSLVKEKLFF. In DNA, the CDR3 is TGTGCCAGCAGCTTAGTAAAAGAAAAACTGTTTTTT. The full variable domain, completed using reference TRBV7-8 and TRBJ1-4, is GAGVSQSPRYKVAKRGQDVALRCDPISGHVSLFWYQQALGQGPEFLTYFQNEAQLDKSGLPSDRFFAERPEGSVSTLKIQRTQQEDSAVYLCASSLVKEKLFFGSGTQLSVL.

V usage is TRBV10-1 and J usage is TRBJ2-1; D gene uncertain. Germline V lookup: CDR1 WNHNN, CDR2 SYGVQD (reference sequence). Trimming took off 0 bases at V and 8 bases at J, with 8 bases between the two ends. The CDR3 loop spans 13 amino acids. CDR3 DNA sequence: TGCGCCAGCAGTGAGTCGGTCGTATATGAGCAGTTCTTC. Residues: CASSESVVYEQFF.

This clonotype was detected ten times or more. The chain joins TRBV10-3 to TRBJ1-1; D remains unclear. This CDR3 region has 13 residues. Looked up from germline, CDR1 is ENHRY and CDR2 is SYGVKD. The V gene lost 7 bases and the J gene lost 0 bases, with 9 bases spanning the gap. The CDR3 reads CAITGPLNTEAFF. The CDR3 DNA reads as TGTGCCATCACTGGCCCCTTGAACACTGAAGCTTTCTTT.

This clonotype occurred many times. The chain recombines TRBV7-2 with TRBJ1-5, with unresolved D. Germline lookup yields CDR1 SGHTA and CDR2 FQGNSA. Trimming shortened V by 3 bases and J by 5 bases, and 5 bases separated the two germline ends. This CDR3 spans 12 amino acids. This CDR3 reads CASSFGDQPQHF. The CDR3 DNA reads TGTGCCAGCAGCTTCGGAGATCAGCCCCAGCATTTT.

This clonotype came up many times. The CDR3 coding sequence is TGTGCCAGCAGTTACGACCAGGGGAGCAATGAGCAGTTCTTC. Amino acid sequence: CASSYDQGSNEQFF. V usage is TRBV6-5 and J usage is TRBJ2-1; maybe TRBD1 (6 bases). V lost 2 bases, J lost 6 bases, and 11 bases lay in between. CDR1 is MNHEY and CDR2 is SVGAGI in the germline V gene. This CDR3 has 14 residues.

This chain joins TRBV9 and TRBJ1-1; D uncertain. Per the germline V gene, CDR1 is SGDLS and CDR2 is YYNGEE. V was pared by 5 bases and J by 1 base, with 9 bases between. This CDR3 contains 13 residues. CDR3 residues: CASSYEENTEAFF. DNA of the CDR3: TGTGCCAGCAGTTATGAGGAGAACACTGAAGCTTTCTTT.